These 25 T cell receptor beta chains came from one sample sequenced in a study of shared clonotypes between healthy human individuals. The repertoire was sequenced with immunoSEQ multiplex PCR; TCRdb's copy has only in-frame clones and lacks some. This sample carries more than 2,000,000 clones, approximately 95% of them seen once, and the ten largest clones take 0.39%. Sequenced: naive CD4+ T cells from PBMCs. Noted subset: CD45RA+ positively selected. The receptors stem from a man younger than 30 in good health. Some clones in this sample may be carry-over from other donors' samples.

The J gene is TRBJ2-2, the V gene TRBV5-1; unclear D gene. The CDR3 covers 16 residues. Trimming shortened V by 4 bases and J by 6 bases, and 19 bases separated the two germline ends. From germline, CDR1 is SGHRS and CDR2 YFSETQ. CDR3 sequence: CASSPLEPIHAGELFF. DNA of the CDR3: TGCGCCAGCAGCCCCCTCGAACCGATTCATGCCGGGGAGCTGTTTTTT.

V is TRBV14 and J is TRBJ2-1; the D gene is possibly TRBD2 (6 bases). CDR3 length: 16 amino acids. V gave up 3 bases and J gave up 2 bases, with 14 bases separating them. Germline CDR1 and CDR2: SGHDN and FVKESK. The CDR3 here is CASSQMAGNPYNEQFF. DNA of the CDR3: TGTGCCAGCAGCCAGATGGCGGGAAACCCCTACAATGAGCAGTTCTTC.

The chain couples TRBV19 to TRBJ2-1; TRBD2 matches 11 bases. Trimming took 5 bases from V and 6 from J; bases not matched to a gene: 9. CDR3 length: 16 residues. The germline V gene has CDR1 LNHDA and CDR2 SQIVND (reference sequence). CDR3 sequence reads: CASSFLTSGIPNEQFF. The CDR3 DNA is TGTGCCAGTAGTTTCTTGACTAGCGGGATACCCAATGAGCAGTTCTTC.

The chain joins TRBV7-3 to TRBJ1-1, with TRBD1 identical over 8 bases. The CDR3 loop spans 13 amino acids. The ends lost 5 bases at V and 10 bases at J; junction bases unmatched: 9. Germline V lookup: CDR1 SGHTA, CDR2 FQGTGA. The CDR3 spells CASSPGQQGVAFF. As DNA, the CDR3 is TGTGCCAGCAGCCCGGGACAACAGGGGGTAGCTTTCTTT.

The CDR3 is CASSGDPGGNEQFF. DNA for the CDR3: TGCGCCAGCAGCGGGGACCCGGGGGGCAATGAGCAGTTCTTC. The rearrangement uses TRBV5-1 and TRBJ2-1; 7 positions match TRBD2. CDR3 length equals 14 residues. J lost 6 bases, V lost 4 bases, and 7 bases had no gene match. Germline assignment: CDR1 SGHRS and CDR2 YFSETQ.

DNA for the CDR3: TGTGCCAGCAGTTTATACCGCCAGGGGAACTATGGCTACACCTTC. The encoded protein is CASSLYRQGNYGYTF. The rearrangement uses TRBV28 and TRBJ1-2; D is perhaps TRBD1 (6 bases). In germline, CDR1 is MDHEN, CDR2 SYDVKM. The CDR3 contains 15 residues. The V end lost 1 base, the J end lost 2 bases, and 11 bases lay between the germline ends.

Worth noting for this clone: This sample includes further DNA sequences coding for the same CDR3. The V gene is TRBV18, the J gene TRBJ2-2; 7 bases align to TRBD1. From germline, CDR1 is KGHSH and CDR2 LQKENI. V shed 6 bases, J shed 1 base, and the junction held 2 bases outside the gene matches. The CDR3 consists of 14 residues. The CDR3 DNA reads TGTGCCAGCTCCCGACAGGGGAACACCGGGGAGCTGTTTTTT. Encoded protein: CASSRQGNTGELFF.

J is TRBJ2-4 and V is TRBV9; D remains ambiguous. CDR3 length: 13 residues. Germline-derived CDR1 and CDR2 are SGDLS and YYNGEE. Deletions cut 4 bases from V and 13 bases from J, with 18 bases between. The CDR3 reads CASSTLTDSNQYF. The DNA for the CDR3 is TGTGCCAGCAGCACCCTTACTGACTCGAACCAGTACTTC.

V is TRBV27 and J is TRBJ2-3; 8 nucleotides align to TRBD1. Germline CDR1 is MNHEY and CDR2 is SMNVEV (reference sequence). The length of the CDR3 is 16 residues. Trimming removed 1 base from V and 3 bases from J; junction bases left unmatched: 6. The CDR3 bases are TGTGCCAGCAGTTTATTTTCCCGGACAGGGACAGATACGCAGTATTTT. Protein product: CASSLFSRTGTDTQYF.

The chain employs TRBV6-5 and TRBJ1-3, with 8 bases matching TRBD1. The ends lost 6 bases at V and 3 bases at J; junction bases unmatched: 7. Germline CDR1 reads MNHEY; CDR2 reads SVGAGI. CDR3 length: 15 amino acids. CDR3 region: CASSAQGAIGNTIYF. DNA for the CDR3: TGTGCCAGCAGCGCCCAGGGGGCGATTGGAAACACCATATATTTT.

The chain uses TRBV18 and TRBJ2-1; weak D call: TRBD2 (5 bases). CDR3 length equals 16 residues. Germline CDR1 is KGHSH and CDR2 is LQKENI. The V end was cut by 3 bases, the J end by 5 bases, with 17 bases between. Here the CDR3 reads CASSPPLWEFHNEQFF. The CDR3 coding sequence is TGTGCCAGCTCACCTCCCCTATGGGAGTTCCACAATGAGCAGTTCTTC. Based on the CDR3 plus reference TRBV18 and TRBJ2-1, the full variable domain is NAGVMQNPRHLVRRRGQEARLRCSPMKGHSHVYWYRQLPEEGLKFMVYLQKENIIDESGMPKERFSAEFPKEGPSILRIQQVVRGDSAAYFCASSPPLWEFHNEQFFGPGTRLTVL.

The chain employs TRBV28 and TRBJ1-5, with D possibly matching TRBD1 (5 bases). Trimming removed 7 bases at V and 6 bases at J, with 19 bases between. In germline, CDR1 is MDHEN, CDR2 SYDVKM. This CDR3 contains 15 residues. CDR3 sequence (DNA): TGTGCCAGCACCATTCGGCTATGGGGCGGTCAGCCCCAGCATTTT. Its protein product is CASTIRLWGGQPQHF.

V usage is TRBV7-9 and J usage is TRBJ2-3, with 13 bases matching TRBD2. Germline values: CDR1 SEHNR, CDR2 FQNEAQ (reference sequence). This CDR3 has 16 amino acids. V shed 1 base and J 6 bases; nucleotides not matched to a gene: 4. The CDR3 DNA is TGTGCCAGCAGCTTAGTAACTAGCGGGAGGGCGGATACGCAGTATTTT. Residues: CASSLVTSGRADTQYF.

This CDR3 is CASSAGAFYGYTF. In DNA form, the CDR3 reads TGTGCCAGCAGTGCCGGGGCTTTCTATGGCTACACCTTC. The chain joins TRBV6-1 to TRBJ1-2, with a weak D call TRBD1 (5 bases). Germline V gene sequence: CDR1 MNHNS, CDR2 SASEGT. The CDR3 extends over 13 amino acids. V dropped 4 bases and J dropped 4 bases, with 10 bases sitting between them.

Here the CDR3 reads CAISEGVSSGANVLTF. CDR3 coding DNA: TGTGCCATCAGTGAAGGGGTTAGCTCTGGGGCCAACGTCCTGACTTTC. This chain links TRBV10-3 with TRBJ2-6; D may be TRBD1 (5 bases). This CDR3 has 16 residues. Germline CDR1 reads ENHRY; CDR2 reads SYGVKD. V was pared by 3 bases and J by 0 bases, with 9 bases between.

V is TRBV11-2 and J is TRBJ1-3, with TRBD1 as a possible D gene (5 bases). The CDR3 spans 16 residues. Trimming took 3 bases from V and 1 from J, leaving 13 bases between them. Per the germline V gene, CDR1 is SGHAT and CDR2 is FQNNGV. The CDR3 nucleotides are TGTGCCAGCAGCTTGATGGGGCAGGTGTCTGGAAACACCATATATTTT. The encoded protein is CASSLMGQVSGNTIYF.

The chain is built from TRBV7-2 and TRBJ2-7; 8 bases are shared with TRBD1. This CDR3 has 16 amino acids. Germline CDR1 and CDR2: SGHTA and FQGNSA. The trim removed 6 bases at V and 3 bases at J, leaving 13 bases unmatched. The CDR3 sequence: CASSYTGTGDNYEQYF. The CDR3, as DNA: TGTGCCAGCAGTTATACCGGGACAGGTGACAACTACGAGCAGTACTTC.

The V gene is TRBV28, the J gene TRBJ2-5; TRBD2 matches 9 bases. The CDR3 totals 17 residues. V lost 5 bases and J lost 5; bases outside the gene matches: 15. Germline CDR1 and CDR2: MDHEN and SYDVKM. The CDR3 nucleotides are TGTGCCAGCAGTATGGAGCTAGCGGGAAAGGTTGCGGAGACCCAGTACTTC. This encodes CASSMELAGKVAETQYF.

This clone was detected once. The gene calls are TRBV5-1 and TRBJ2-3; the D is unclear. This CDR3 spans 14 amino acids. Germline CDR1 is SGHRS and CDR2 is YFSETQ. V lost 2 bases to trimming and J lost 6 bases, with 13 bases between them. The CDR3 DNA reads as TGCGCCAGCAGCTTCCGACAAGACCGGGATACGCAGTATTTT. Translated, it gives CASSFRQDRDTQYF.

This chain uses TRBV25-1 with TRBJ1-1; possible D gene TRBD1, 6 bases. Germline lookup yields CDR1 MGHDK and CDR2 SYGVNS. The CDR3 has 13 amino acids. V was shortened by 7 bases and J by 4 bases, with 13 bases between the two germline ends. This chain's CDR3 is CASTEGQFTEAFF. As DNA, the CDR3 is TGTGCCAGCACCGAAGGACAGTTCACTGAAGCTTTCTTT.

V is TRBV18 and J is TRBJ2-1; D gene unclear. Germline V gene sequence: CDR1 KGHSH, CDR2 LQKENI. This CDR3 is built from 13 residues. V was pared by 6 bases and J by 9 bases, with 15 bases between. CDR3 in DNA: TGTGCCAGCTCCGGAGACTTTTCGGGTGAGCAGTTCTTC. It specifies CASSGDFSGEQFF.

This sequence joins TRBV6-6 and TRBJ1-5, with D unresolved. The CDR3 has 14 residues. CDR1 MNHNY and CDR2 SVGAGI come from the germline V gene (reference sequence). Trimming left V 5 bases short and J 3 bases short, with 11 bases between. The CDR3 is CASSTRPLNQPQHF. CDR3 nucleotide sequence: TGTGCCAGCAGTACCAGGCCCCTCAATCAGCCCCAGCATTTT.

This clone has a handful of counts. As DNA, the CDR3 is TGTGCCAGCACGAGCGGGTTGACCGGGGAGCTGTTTTTT. It specifies CASTSGLTGELFF. The genes are TRBV2 and TRBJ2-2; D is perhaps TRBD2 (6 bases). With 7 bases removed from V and 5 bases from J, the gap between germline ends came to 11 bases. Germline V lookup: CDR1 SNHLY, CDR2 FYNNEI. The CDR3 length is 13 residues.

A note on this clone: In the same sample, other DNA sequences code for this CDR3. The rearrangement links TRBV11-3 to TRBJ2-3; 7 bases line up with TRBD2. The junction had 5 bases not matched to a gene; V was cut back by 5 bases and J by 0 bases. CDR3 length equals 15 residues. Germline CDR1 reads SGHNT; CDR2 reads YENEEA. For the CDR3, the DNA is TGTGCCAGCAGCCGGACTAGTACCAGCACAGATACGCAGTATTTT. It specifies CASSRTSTSTDTQYF.

CDR3 DNA: TGCGCCAGCAGCCTTCCATTGATGGGGGGACATGGCTACACCTTC. Amino acid sequence: CASSLPLMGGHGYTF. V usage is TRBV5-1 and J usage is TRBJ1-2; a possible D gene is TRBD1 (5 bases). Germline V gene data show CDR1 as SGHRS and CDR2 as YFSETQ. The CDR3 length is 15 residues. V was pared by 4 bases and J by 6 bases, with 19 bases between.